This T cell receptor beta chain is drawn from a study of PD-L1 blockade in urothelial cancer (dated by TCRdb to the late 2010s). Broadly, across the study: All patients started therapy in about 2014 and received atezolizumab 1,200 mg intravenously every 3 weeks. About 90% of the roughly 29 patients were identified as males with urothelial cancer of bladder origin, and a prior smoking history was reported by 18 of 29 patients. An ECOG performance status of 0 or 1 was recorded for the patients, and 0 to 3 prior chemotherapy regimens had been received by the patients. Blood samples were analyzed at 3 weeks after treatment start (second dose) and at 6 weeks after treatment start. Blood samples yielded a median of around 130,000 T cells and approximately 83,000 unique TCRs, with median clonality around 0.083. The study, an exploratory multi-omic analysis, examined somatic, immune and clinical correlates of response to PD-L1 blockade with atezolizumab in urothelial cancer. Pretreatment tumor samples, along with matched peripheral blood serially collected before and after atezolizumab treatment, were subjected to TCR sequencing. Durable clinical benefit meant progression-free survival longer than 6 months, and TCR features were also tested against progression-free and overall survival. Whole exome sequencing and RNA sequencing of pretreatment tumors were performed alongside TCR sequencing in the same patients. About 10 patients achieved durable clinical benefit and around 19 did not. Under 30 patients had pretreatment blood TCR-seq, roughly 24 had at least one posttreatment blood collection, and roughly 24 had tumor TCR-seq. Points the paper makes about the study in general: Small sample size (n ≈ 27) and many exploratory analyses mean the results are intended to be hypothesis-generating. At 3 weeks after the start of treatment, tumor-associated TCR clones in peripheral blood had expanded more in patients with durable benefit (n ≈ 20, p = 0.022). Improved progression-free and overall survival was found to be associated with pretreatment peripheral blood TCR clonality below the median.

The cohort included 25 to 30 patients with locally advanced or metastatic urothelial carcinoma who were treated at Memorial Sloan Kettering on a trial protocol. Peripheral blood mononuclear cells were collected from each patient pretreatment and during treatment, giving between 1 and 8 total time points per patient. The Qiagen DNeasy Blood extraction kit was used to purify genomic DNA from total PBMCs and from tumor samples. Collected pretreatment and during treatment, PBMCs were isolated and stored as previously described. For CDR1 and CDR2, the germline V gene lists SGHRS and YFSETQ. Taken from cysteine to phenylalanine, the CDR3 has 16 residues. This entry keeps only the CDR3 DNA: 48 bases, framed from base 1. V is trimmed back by 2 bases and J by 4 bases, and the junction contains 8 bases that no gene match accounts for. Each PCR received spiked-in synthetic TCR analog templates so that absolute template abundance could be estimated from read counts. The immunoSEQ assay was used to amplify TCRbeta CDR3 regions from genomic DNA with bias-controlled V and J gene primers. Rearranged TCRbeta segments were sequenced at approximately 20X coverage. As for the authors' bioinformatics: Clustering was used to correct sequencing errors, and CDR3s were annotated against IMGT so that V, D and J genes could be assigned. Downstream analyses used only productive TCRbeta rearrangements, leaving out any out-of-frame or stop-codon sequences. To compute clonality, Shannon entropy was normalized by the log of the number of unique productive sequences and then subtracted from one. Fisher's exact test with Benjamini-Hochberg correction, at a threshold of adjusted p below 0.01, was used to find clones that differed between time points or between blood and tumor. Here the immuneACCESS table is served through TCRdb, limited to in-frame sequences with V and J called. Missing clones are a known gap in these copies; in checked studies unresolved V genes cover under half, and the rest lacks a known reason. V, J and clone size were drawn from that table, and D and trimming were deduced from the DNA. The sample table lists about 74,000 clones, roughly 80% of them with a count of one. The ten largest clones take up around 4.7% of the sample.

Concerning this clone: Its antigen has not been determined. No much larger clonotype is one base removed from it; base qualities were not supplied.

The sequencing used PBMCs, collected around atezolizumab (anti-PD-L1) treatment. The sequence joins TRBV5-1 to TRBJ2-3, and TRBD1 aligns with 9 junction nucleotides. The sequence was collected from a man aged 65 to 79 with urothelial cancer. The CDR3 amino acid sequence is: CASSLGGQGVADTQYF. The bases read TGCGCCAGCAGCTTAGGGGGACAGGGTGTTGCAGATACGCAGTATTTT. Outside the CDR3, residues come from the reference TRBV5-1 and TRBJ2-3 proteins, so the full variable domain is: KAGVTQTPRYLIKTRGQQVTLSCSPISGHRSVSWYQQTPGQGLQFLFEYFSETQRNKGNFPGRFSGRQFSNSRSEMNVSTLELGDSALYLCASSLGGQGVADTQYFGPGTRLTVL.